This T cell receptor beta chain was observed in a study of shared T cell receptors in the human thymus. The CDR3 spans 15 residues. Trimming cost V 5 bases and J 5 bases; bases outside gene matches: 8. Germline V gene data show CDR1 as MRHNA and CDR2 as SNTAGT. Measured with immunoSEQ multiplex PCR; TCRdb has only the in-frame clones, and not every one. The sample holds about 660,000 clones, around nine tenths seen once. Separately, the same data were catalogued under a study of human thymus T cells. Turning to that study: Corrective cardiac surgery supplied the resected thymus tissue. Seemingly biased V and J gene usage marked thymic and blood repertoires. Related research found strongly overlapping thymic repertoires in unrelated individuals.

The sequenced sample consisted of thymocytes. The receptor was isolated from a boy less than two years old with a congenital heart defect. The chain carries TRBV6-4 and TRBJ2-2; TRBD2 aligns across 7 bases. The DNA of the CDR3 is TGTGCCAGCAGTATGAGCGGGACGTGGACCGGGGAGCTGTTTTTT. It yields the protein CASSMSGTWTGELFF.